A selection of T cell receptor beta chains follows, all from one sample in a study. TCRdb reprocessed the 5' RACE reads via MiXCR and lists one record per CDR3 protein. This table holds tens of thousands of distinct CDR3 sequences, 29% found once. The material sequenced was memory CD4+ T cells sorted from a lymph node. The receptors here all came from a female donor with breast cancer. Both conserved end residues are part of each CDR3.

v_call cdr3_aa
TRBV7-3 CASSLGTSGGNEQFF
TRBV5-1 CASDRGQGTDTQYF
TRBV20-1 CSVQTSGVGDTQYF
TRBV27 CASSLRPVGTYEQYF
TRBV2 CASSGAREGQPQHF
TRBV28 CASRKPGQGDYGYTF
TRBV6-1 CASSDQGVDGNTIYF
TRBV4-1 CASSRDWAMPDTQYF
TRBV20-1 CSARSRDRFSYEQYF
TRBV4-1 CASSAPLYNEQFF
TRBV12-3/TRBV12-4 CASSISGRIYEQYF
TRBV12-3/TRBV12-4 CASSPRVGYTF
TRBV10-3 CAISESGETQYF
TRBV7-9 CASSSHRDQPMNTEAFF
TRBV4-1 CASSLAAPESTYGYTF
TRBV13 CASSPYNEQFF
TRBV27 CASSLGLAGGDEQFF
TRBV6-6 CASSRLGAGNTIYF
TRBV20-1 CSAPNQATNTGELFF
TRBV4-2 CASSQLFGQGEEQFF
TRBV7-2 CASSLSLTGGKLFF
TRBV5-1 CASSLDRWQFNYEQYF
TRBV6-5 CASSYGGPTRTEAFF
TRBV30 CAWSIPRSSNQPQHF
TRBV20-1 CSASGGEVLETQYF
TRBV7-9 CASSLGTGFGETQYF
TRBV25-1 CASRTSGRLPNEQFF
TRBV27 CASSPGQGGNTGELFF
TRBV28 CASTKQGYEQYF
TRBV3-1 CASSQVSNTQYF
TRBV5-1 CASSWLGERDEQFF
TRBV2 CASSVENPIYNSPLHF
TRBV12-3/TRBV12-4 CASRGSLYNEQFF
TRBV5-1 CASSLEYQPGQGDEQYF
TRBV5-1 CASSFYSTLETQYF
TRBV20-1 CSAHSFQETQYF
TRBV6-1 CASRWGNTEAFF
TRBV7-8 CASSIQQGNGETQYF